A selection of T cell receptor beta chains follows, all from one sample in a study of cytomegalovirus exposure and HLA in healthy donors. Produced via immunoSEQ multiplex PCR; TCRdb's table is partial and in-frame only. The sample lists around 300,000 clones, about 86% occurring once. Material for sequencing was PBMCs. The origin of the receptors is a woman in her late teens or twenties in good health and CMV-seronegative. Each CDR3 is given with its conserved first and last residue. The D gene is left open where the match is weak. Rows may omit the clone size; those that give it use once, few, many or a size class.

TRBV30,TRBJ2-1,NA,TRBD2,CAWSVRLAGPGGEQFF,TGTGCCTGGAGTGTTAGACTAGCGGGACCCGGGGGGGAGCAGTTCTTC
TRBV5-6,TRBJ1-1,NA,NA,CASSPAAGRNTEAFF,TGTGCCAGCAGCCCGGCGGCAGGGCGGAACACTGAAGCTTTCTTT
TRBV6-1,TRBJ1-5,few,NA,CASSEQRSSNQPQHF,TGTGCCAGCAGTGAACAGCGATCTAGCAATCAGCCCCAGCATTTT
TRBV13,TRBJ2-4,NA,NA,CASSRRGVAKNIQYF,TGTGCCAGCAGCAGAAGGGGTGTAGCCAAAAACATTCAGTACTTC
TRBV11-2,TRBJ2-7,NA,TRBD2,CASSLRGLEPNYEQYF,TGTGCCAGCAGCTTAAGGGGACTAGAGCCAAACTACGAGCAGTACTTC
TRBV12-2,TRBJ2-4,NA,NA,CASRLEAGGPRNIQYF,TGTGCAAGTCGCTTAGAGGCGGGGGGGCCGCGAAACATTCAGTACTTC
TRBV4-1,TRBJ1-2,NA,TRBD1,CASSQGGQGIPGYTF,TGCGCCAGCAGCCAAGGGGGACAGGGTATTCCTGGCTACACCTTC
TRBV29-1,TRBJ2-7,few,NA,CSVEDMTTGLDEQYF,TGCAGCGTTGAAGATATGACGACAGGCCTCGACGAGCAGTACTTC
TRBV19,TRBJ1-4,NA,NA,CASSILQGSEKLFF,TGTGCCAGTAGTATCCTCCAGGGTTCGGAAAAACTGTTTTTT
TRBV30,TRBJ2-7,NA,TRBD2,CAWIRETSGVYEQYF,TGTGCCTGGATACGGGAGACTAGCGGAGTCTACGAGCAGTACTTC
TRBV7-9,TRBJ2-3,NA,NA,CASSLGGLFEDTQYF,TGTGCCAGCAGCTTAGGGGGACTGTTTGAGGATACGCAGTATTTT
TRBV5-5,TRBJ1-5,NA,TRBD1,CASSLPGTGIQPQHF,TGTGCCAGCAGCTTGCCGGGGACAGGGATTCAGCCCCAGCATTTT
TRBV6-5,TRBJ1-2,NA,NA,CASTMGANYGYTF,TGTGCCAGCACAATGGGAGCTAACTATGGCTACACCTTC
TRBV30,TRBJ1-5,NA,TRBD1,CAGGTGNQPQHF,TGTGCCGGGGGGACAGGCAATCAGCCCCAGCATTTT
TRBV7-9,TRBJ2-7,NA,NA,CASSLAGLDEQYF,TGTGCCAGCAGCCTAGCTGGGCTCGACGAGCAGTACTTC
TRBV4-1,TRBJ1-2,NA,NA,CASSQDRGNYGYTF,TGCGCCAGCAGCCAAGATAGGGGCAACTATGGCTACACCTTC
TRBV29-1,TRBJ2-7,NA,TRBD2,CSGHLAGVGEQYF,TGCAGCGGCCACCTAGCGGGGGTTGGCGAGCAGTACTTC
TRBV29-1,TRBJ1-5,once,NA,CSAGEGSRNQPQHF,TGCAGCGCCGGGGAGGGTTCCCGCAATCAGCCCCAGCATTTT
TRBV14,TRBJ1-2,NA,NA,CASSHTGNGYTF,TGTGCCAGCAGCCATACAGGGAATGGCTACACCTTC
TRBV6-1,TRBJ2-7,NA,TRBD1,CASSEEPGTGYSYPYEQYF,TGTGCCAGCAGTGAAGAACCCGGGACAGGGTATTCGTACCCCTACGAGCAGTACTTC
TRBV11-3,TRBJ2-7,NA,TRBD1,CASSFLTGSAYEQYF,TGTGCCAGCAGCTTTTTGACAGGGAGCGCCTACGAGCAGTACTTC
TRBV6-1,TRBJ2-7,NA,NA,CASSEASGGSSYEQYF,TGTGCCAGCAGTGAAGCGTCAGGGGGGAGCTCCTACGAGCAGTACTTC
TRBV1,TRBJ2-1,NA,NA,CTSSHFRLLAGFSYNEQFF,TGCACCAGCAGCCATTTTCGGCTCCTAGCGGGTTTCTCCTACAATGAGCAGTTCTTC
TRBV5-1,TRBJ2-1,NA,TRBD1,CASSFTARGPQNEQFF,TGCGCCAGCAGCTTTACAGCCAGGGGGCCACAAAATGAGCAGTTCTTC
TRBV5-1,TRBJ2-7,NA,NA,CASSFGTPHEQYF,TGCGCCAGCAGCTTCGGGACTCCCCACGAGCAGTACTTC
TRBV5-1,TRBJ2-7,NA,TRBD1,CASSSLDRGDYEQYF,TGCGCCAGCAGCTCCCTGGACAGGGGAGACTACGAGCAGTACTTC